Described below is a single TCR beta chain sequence and its context. No antigen is known for it. Produced via immunoSEQ multiplex PCR; TCRdb's table is partial and in-frame only. This table has nearly 55,000 clones, roughly 80% appearing once. Every one of the patients relapsed after autologous stem cell transplantation (brentuximab vedotin exposure was variable). Patients' outcomes at their best amounted to complete response, partial response or progressive disease. Germline V lookup: CDR1 LNHDA, CDR2 SQIVND (reference sequence). V lost 5 bases, J lost 0 bases, and 11 bases lay in between. This CDR3 contains 15 residues. This sample stems from a study of PD-1 blockade in classical Hodgkin lymphoma. Study summary: The nivolumab dose that patients received was 3 mg/kg, given intravenously every 2 weeks.

Overall study results and limits: After ASCT, patients who started nivolumab under 1 year later were excluded.

The rearrangement uses TRBV19 and TRBJ2-1; the D call may be TRBD1 or TRBD2 (5 bases each). Sequenced here: peripheral blood mononuclear cells (PBMCs), sampled at baseline. This clonotype originated in a human donor with classical Hodgkin lymphoma. CDR3 sequence: CASSWDPSSYNEQFF. In DNA, the CDR3 is TGTGCCAGTAGTTGGGACCCGAGCTCCTACAATGAGCAGTTCTTC.